This T cell receptor (beta chain) stems from a study of OX40 agonist ivuxolimab in advanced cancers. Study-wide background: Recorded diagnoses for dose-escalation patients were hepatocellular carcinoma, melanoma, renal cell or head and neck cancer. From about 20 to 79 years was the age range, with a mean of around 57 years, and 70% to 85% were male.

The V end was cut by 2 bases, the J end by 7 bases, with 16 bases between. This CDR3 is built from 15 residues. Germline CDR1 and CDR2: SGHRS and YFSETQ. About this clone: Its matching antigen is unknown.

Study-level results: Expanded clones belonging to CD8+ T cells outnumbered, on average, those of CD4+.

TCRdb's copy holds only in-frame clones and misses some; the assay was immunoSEQ multiplex PCR. The repertoire holds tens of thousands of clones, with roughly 91% as singletons. The clonotype was recovered from an adult with an advanced solid tumor such as melanoma, head and neck, liver or kidney cancer. Sequenced here: CD4+ or CD8+ T cells sorted from blood, sampled in a trial of the OX40 agonist ivuxolimab. The chain couples TRBV5-1 to TRBJ2-1; tentatively, D is TRBD2 (7 bases). The CDR3 loop is CASSFRPGGSNEQFF. The CDR3 bases are TGCGCCAGCAGCTTCCGCCCGGGGGGCTCAAATGAGCAGTTCTTC.